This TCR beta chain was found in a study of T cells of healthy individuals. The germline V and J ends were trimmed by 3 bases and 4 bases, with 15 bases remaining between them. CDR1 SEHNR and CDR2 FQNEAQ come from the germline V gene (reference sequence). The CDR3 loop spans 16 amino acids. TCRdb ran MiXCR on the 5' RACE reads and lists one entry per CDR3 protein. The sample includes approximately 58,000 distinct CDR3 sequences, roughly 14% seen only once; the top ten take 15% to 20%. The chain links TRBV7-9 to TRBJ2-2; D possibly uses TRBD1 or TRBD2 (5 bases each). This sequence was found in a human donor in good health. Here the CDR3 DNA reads TGTGCCAGCAGCTTCCGGGACGAGGGTCTCACCGGGGAGCTGTTTTTT. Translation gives CASSFRDEGLTGELFF.